This T cell receptor beta chain was sequenced during a study of molecular identifiers for immune sequencing clone quantification. At the level of the study: Five aliquots were made in replicates from the RNA of approximately 22,000 or 94,000 naive CD8 cells, and four were sequenced.

There are 13 residues in the CDR3. In germline, CDR1 is MNHEY, CDR2 SMNVEV (reference sequence). With 5 bases clipped from V and 7 bases from J, the junction kept 8 bases outside the gene matches. This clonotype was seen once. Its specificity is unknown. Because it lacks the conserved phenylalanine or tryptophan at the end, this CDR3 is likely a read error. TCRdb itself ran the PCR reads through MiXCR, one entry per CDR3 protein. Of about 640,000 distinct CDR3 sequences listed, 20% are singletons. Study results and caveats: More than 99% of effector molecules, versus under 1% of naive-cell molecules, belonged to clones above 20 RNA copies.

What was sequenced was naive CD8+ T cells from blood, with Jurkat cell RNA spiked in. Regarding subset: FACS-sorted CD8+CD4-CCR7+CD45RA+ naive T cells. The chain has TRBV27 and TRBJ2-7; 7 bases fit TRBD1. The receptor's source is a human donor in good health. Some libraries in this study had Jurkat cell RNA spiked in. CDR3 sequence (DNA): TGTGCCAGCAGTGACAGGGTTATTTGGGAGCAGTACCTC. It is translated as CASSDRVIWEQYL.